The next 23 T cell receptor beta chains were all read from a single sample in a study of control samples from healthy donors and cancer patients. Profiling relied on immunoSEQ multiplex PCR, and the TCRdb table lists in-frame clones only, not all of them. The sample has tens of thousands of clones, about four fifths seen once. Sequencing input: PBMCs. These TCRs come from an older man with lung cancer.

This sequence joins TRBV30 and TRBJ1-1; 12 nucleotides agree with TRBD1. Germline V gives CDR1 GTSNPN, CDR2 SVGIG (reference sequence). V lost 7 bases, J lost 11 bases, and 8 bases stayed unmatched. The CDR3 loop spans 12 amino acids. The CDR3, as DNA: TGTGCCTCCCAGGGACAGGGGGCGACGGCTTTCTTT. This sequence encodes CASQGQGATAFF.

The chain joins TRBV12-5 to TRBJ1-1; D possibly corresponds to TRBD1 (5 bases). There are 20 residues in the CDR3. V lost 0 bases, J lost 2 bases, and 25 bases lay in between. The germline V gene has CDR1 LGHNT and CDR2 FRNRAP. CDR3 residues: CASGLVRGTDGPTRNTEAFF. In DNA form, the CDR3 reads TGTGCTAGTGGTTTGGTACGGGGCACGGACGGACCCACGAGAAACACTGAAGCTTTCTTT.

This chain links TRBV11-2 with TRBJ2-5; D ambiguous. The CDR3 covers 15 residues. Germline CDR1 and CDR2: SGHAT and FQNNGV. The V end was cut by 5 bases, the J end by 1 base, with 14 bases between. CDR3 nucleotide sequence: TGTGCCAGCAGCACACAGCCGGGCAGCCAAGAGACCCAGTACTTC. This encodes CASSTQPGSQETQYF. Based on the CDR3 plus reference TRBV11-2 and TRBJ2-5, the full variable domain is EAGVAQSPRYKIIEKRQSVAFWCNPISGHATLYWYQQILGQGPKLLIQFQNNGVVDDSQLPKDRFSAERLKGVDSTLKIQPAKLEDSAVYLCASSTQPGSQETQYFGPGTRLLVL.

This chain joins TRBV15 and TRBJ1-4; 7 nucleotides agree with TRBD1. From germline, CDR1 is LNHNV and CDR2 YYDKDF (reference sequence). The CDR3 runs 15 residues. The DNA of the CDR3 is TGTGCACGATCCCACAACAGGGGATCAAGGGAAAAACTGTTTTTT. Translated: CARSHNRGSREKLFF.

The CDR3 spells CASSSPGGTSTDTQYF. CDR3 coding DNA: TGCGCCAGCAGCTCGCCTGGGGGGACTAGCACAGATACGCAGTATTTT. The chain combines TRBV5-1 with TRBJ2-3, with D perhaps matching TRBD2 (6 bases). The CDR3 sequence is 16 residues long. From germline, CDR1 is SGHRS and CDR2 YFSETQ. Trimming removed 3 bases at V and 0 bases at J, with 14 bases between.

The chain employs TRBV15 and TRBJ2-7; 9 positions match TRBD2. The germline gives CDR1 LNHNV, CDR2 YYDKDF (reference sequence). V shed 4 bases, J shed 7 bases, and the junction held 14 bases outside the gene matches. The CDR3 length is 16 residues. CDR3 in amino acids: CATSTQTSGDPGEQYF. As DNA, the CDR3 is TGTGCCACCAGCACTCAGACTAGCGGCGACCCTGGTGAGCAGTACTTC. Supplemented by reference TRBV15 and TRBJ2-7, the full variable domain reads DAMVIQNPRYQVTQFGKPVTLSCSQTLNHNVMYWYQQKSSQAPKLLFHYYDKDFNNEADTPDNFQSRRPNTSFCFLDIRSPGLGDTAMYLCATSTQTSGDPGEQYFGPGTRLTVT.

This clone was observed a single time. This chain connects TRBV7-8 to TRBJ1-1; no reliable D call. Germline loops: CDR1 SGHVS, CDR2 FQNEAQ. The CDR3 extends over 14 amino acids. Trimming cost V 0 bases and J 1 base, with 6 bases left between them. The CDR3 is CASSLAPTNTEAFF. DNA of the CDR3: TGTGCCAGCAGCTTAGCACCCACGAACACTGAAGCTTTCTTT.

The CDR3 DNA reads TGTGCCAGCAGCTCCCCGTTTTGGAGGACAACTAATGAAAAACTGTTTTTT. This gives the protein CASSSPFWRTTNEKLFF. The rearrangement joins TRBV11-2 to TRBJ1-4; D unresolved. V dropped 4 bases and J dropped 0 bases, with 15 bases sitting between them. Looked up from germline, CDR1 is SGHAT and CDR2 is FQNNGV. This CDR3 spans 17 amino acids. The full variable domain, with the rest looked up from reference TRBV11-2 and TRBJ1-4, is EAGVAQSPRYKIIEKRQSVAFWCNPISGHATLYWYQQILGQGPKLLIQFQNNGVVDDSQLPKDRFSAERLKGVDSTLKIQPAKLEDSAVYLCASSSPFWRTTNEKLFFGSGTQLSVL.

This clone turned up a few times. The rearrangement links TRBV29-1 to TRBJ2-3; TRBD2 might be the D (7 bases). From germline, CDR1 is SQVTM and CDR2 ANQGSEA. The CDR3 length is 15 residues. V was trimmed by 4 bases and J by 0 bases, leaving 14 bases between them. The CDR3 DNA follows: TGCAGCGTTGTCTTTAGGGGGGGTAGCACAGATACGCAGTATTTT. Amino acids: CSVVFRGGSTDTQYF.

A word on this clone: The same CDR3 arises from other DNA sequences in this sample as well. V and J are TRBV27 and TRBJ1-5, with no clear D. The germline gives CDR1 MNHEY, CDR2 SMNVEV (reference sequence). V lost 5 bases and J lost 0, with 8 bases in between. The CDR3 spans 14 residues. The CDR3: CASSLRNSNQPQHF. CDR3 nucleotides: TGTGCCAGCAGTCTTAGAAATAGCAATCAGCCCCAGCATTTT.

V and J are TRBV10-3 and TRBJ2-7; D unresolved. Germline loops: CDR1 ENHRY, CDR2 SYGVKD. Trimming removed 0 bases at V and 4 bases at J, with 4 bases between. The CDR3 length is 12 residues. Written as DNA, the CDR3 is TGTGCCATCAGTGAGTCGGGGTACGAGCAGTACTTC. It is translated as CAISESGYEQYF.

This chain uses TRBV28 with TRBJ1-6; TRBD1 is a possible D gene (6 bases). The CDR3 totals 15 residues. The germline V gene encodes CDR1 MDHEN and CDR2 SYDVKM. V lost 5 bases and J lost 10, with 18 bases in between. The CDR3 bases are TGTGCCAGCAGTGCCCCCGGGACAATGAACTCACCCCTCCACTTT. This translates into CASSAPGTMNSPLHF.

This clone was counted a few times. The chain recombines TRBV5-1 with TRBJ2-1; TRBD1 matches 12 bases. The CDR3 covers 17 residues. The ends lost 0 bases at V and 2 bases at J; junction bases unmatched: 3. Germline V lookup: CDR1 SGHRS, CDR2 YFSETQ. This CDR3 reads CASSLGGTGGTYNEQFF. The CDR3 DNA sequence: TGCGCCAGCAGCTTGGGAGGGACAGGGGGCACCTACAATGAGCAGTTCTTC.

The V call is TRBV14, the J call TRBJ2-1; the match to TRBD2 covers 10 bases. CDR1 and CDR2 (germline): SGHDN, FVKESK. With V trimmed by 6 bases and J by 7 bases, 6 bases remained unmatched. CDR3 size: 14 residues. The CDR3 region has the DNA TGTGCCAGCAGTTTAGCGGGGGGTTGGAATGAGCAGTTCTTC. Residues: CASSLAGGWNEQFF.

V is TRBV6-5 and J is TRBJ1-5; no firm D call. V lost 8 bases and J 0 bases, leaving 8 bases between the germline ends. Looked up from germline, CDR1 is MNHEY and CDR2 is SVGAGI. This CDR3 is built from 13 residues. The CDR3 reads CASRLDSNQPQHF. CDR3 bases: TGTGCCAGCCGTCTTGATAGCAATCAGCCCCAGCATTTT.

The chain combines TRBV15 with TRBJ2-2; 8 nucleotides align to TRBD1. Germline V gene sequence: CDR1 LNHNV, CDR2 YYDKDF (reference sequence). The junction had 5 bases not matched to a gene; V was cut back by 5 bases and J by 3 bases. The CDR3 sequence is 15 residues long. CDR3 sequence (DNA): TGTGCCACCAGCGGACAGGGTGGGGACACCGGGGAGCTGTTTTTT. Encoded protein: CATSGQGGDTGELFF. The whole variable domain, remainder taken from reference TRBV15 and TRBJ2-2, is DAMVIQNPRYQVTQFGKPVTLSCSQTLNHNVMYWYQQKSSQAPKLLFHYYDKDFNNEADTPDNFQSRRPNTSFCFLDIRSPGLGDTAMYLCATSGQGGDTGELFFGEGSRLTVL.

V gene TRBV15 combines with J gene TRBJ1-1, with a tentative D call TRBD1 (6 bases). This CDR3 contains 12 residues. In germline, CDR1 is LNHNV, CDR2 YYDKDF (reference sequence). V was clipped by 3 bases and J by 11 bases, with 13 bases between them. The CDR3 coding sequence is TGTGCCACCAGCAGGGAACAGGGAAATGCTTTCTTT. Its translation: CATSREQGNAFF. Full variable domain (missing parts from reference TRBV15 and TRBJ1-1): DAMVIQNPRYQVTQFGKPVTLSCSQTLNHNVMYWYQQKSSQAPKLLFHYYDKDFNNEADTPDNFQSRRPNTSFCFLDIRSPGLGDTAMYLCATSREQGNAFFGQGTRLTVV.

V and J are TRBV13 and TRBJ2-3, with 7 bases matching TRBD1. This CDR3 has 14 residues. Germline CDR1 and CDR2: PRHDT and FYEKMQ (reference sequence). The trim removed 0 bases at V and 3 bases at J, leaving 0 bases unmatched. CDR3 protein: CASSLGQGTDTQYF. The DNA for the CDR3 is TGTGCCAGCAGCTTAGGACAGGGGACAGATACGCAGTATTTT.

This clone was picked up one time. This chain uses TRBV28 with TRBJ1-4, with 9 bases matching TRBD1. Unmatched junction bases numbered 3, after V lost 2 bases and J lost 5 bases. This CDR3 is built from 15 residues. The germline V gene has CDR1 MDHEN and CDR2 SYDVKM. In DNA form, the CDR3 reads TGTGCCAGCAGTTTAGGGACAGGGATAAATGAAAAACTGTTTTTT. It encodes CASSLGTGINEKLFF.

This clone has just one count. The V gene is TRBV7-3, the J gene TRBJ2-3, with TRBD2 identical over 9 bases. The CDR3 sequence is 14 residues long. Unmatched junction bases numbered 3, after V lost 4 bases and J lost 4 bases. In germline, CDR1 is SGHTA, CDR2 FQGTGA. CDR3 loop: CASSSGLASDTQYF. For the CDR3, the DNA is TGTGCCAGCAGCTCCGGACTAGCGTCAGATACGCAGTATTTT.

This clone has more than one count but fewer than ten. The rearrangement links TRBV18 to TRBJ2-5; D not resolved. The CDR3 consists of 11 residues. The V gene lost 2 bases and the J gene lost 5 bases, with 3 bases spanning the gap. From germline, CDR1 is KGHSH and CDR2 LQKENI. CDR3 sequence reads: CASSPGETQYF. CDR3 bases: TGTGCCAGCTCACCAGGCGAGACCCAGTACTTC.

This clone was picked up one time. The V gene is TRBV4-1, the J gene TRBJ1-1, with D maybe TRBD1 (5 bases). With 3 bases removed from V and 5 bases from J, the gap between germline ends came to 19 bases. Germline CDR1 is MGHRA and CDR2 is YSYEKL. The CDR3 has 16 amino acids. The CDR3 region is CASSHDVLGRGTEAFF. CDR3 coding DNA: TGCGCCAGCAGCCACGATGTATTGGGGCGTGGGACTGAAGCTTTCTTT.

The chain employs TRBV5-4 and TRBJ2-7; weak D call: TRBD2 (5 bases). Germline-derived CDR1 and CDR2 are SGHNT and YYREEE (reference sequence). The V and J ends lost 4 bases and 2 bases respectively, with 16 bases between them. The CDR3 spans 15 residues. This CDR3 reads CASSLAGRVTYEQYF. CDR3 sequence (DNA): TGTGCCAGCAGCCTAGCCGGACGAGTCACCTACGAGCAGTACTTC.